These 3 T cell receptor beta chains share one sample of origin, sequenced in a study of PD-1 blockade in classical Hodgkin lymphoma. Sequenced by immunoSEQ multiplex PCR; TCRdb stores in-frame clones only, minus some. Altogether about 4,800 clones are present, about 79% being singletons, with the ten largest covering roughly 3.6%. The time point here: cycle 4 day 1 (C4D1), after less than 7 weeks of nivolumab. Autologous stem cell transplantation was followed by relapse in every patient, and brentuximab vedotin exposure varied. Magnetic negative selection was used to purify CD4+ T cells from PBMCs that had been thawed. The sequencing used CD4+ T cells from blood, collected before the fourth cycle of nivolumab. The receptors here all came from a human donor with classical Hodgkin lymphoma.

This clone has just a few counts. This chain joins TRBV4-1 and TRBJ1-5, with D uncertain. The CDR3 contains 14 residues. CDR1 is MGHRA, CDR2 YSYEKL, per germline. Trimming stripped 0 bases from V and 7 bases from J, with 10 bases between. Written as DNA, the CDR3 is TGCGCCAGCAGCCAAGATGGGGTACGCCAGCCCCAGCATTTT. It specifies CASSQDGVRQPQHF.

This chain connects TRBV9 to TRBJ2-3, with 13 positions matching TRBD2. This CDR3 is 16 amino acids long. J gave up 5 bases and V 3 bases, and 6 bases lay outside the gene matches. The germline gives CDR1 SGDLS, CDR2 YYNGEE. This CDR3 reads CASSGTSGGYLDTQYF. DNA for the CDR3: TGTGCCAGCAGCGGGACTAGCGGGGGCTATTTAGATACGCAGTATTTT.

The genes are TRBV2 and TRBJ2-5; the match to TRBD1 covers 7 bases. Per the germline V gene, CDR1 is SNHLY and CDR2 is FYNNEI. CDR3 length: 13 residues. V was clipped by 4 bases and J by 4 bases; unmatched bases: 3. The CDR3 bases are TGTGCCAGCAGTGTTGACAGGGCAGAGACCCAGTACTTC. It yields the protein CASSVDRAETQYF.